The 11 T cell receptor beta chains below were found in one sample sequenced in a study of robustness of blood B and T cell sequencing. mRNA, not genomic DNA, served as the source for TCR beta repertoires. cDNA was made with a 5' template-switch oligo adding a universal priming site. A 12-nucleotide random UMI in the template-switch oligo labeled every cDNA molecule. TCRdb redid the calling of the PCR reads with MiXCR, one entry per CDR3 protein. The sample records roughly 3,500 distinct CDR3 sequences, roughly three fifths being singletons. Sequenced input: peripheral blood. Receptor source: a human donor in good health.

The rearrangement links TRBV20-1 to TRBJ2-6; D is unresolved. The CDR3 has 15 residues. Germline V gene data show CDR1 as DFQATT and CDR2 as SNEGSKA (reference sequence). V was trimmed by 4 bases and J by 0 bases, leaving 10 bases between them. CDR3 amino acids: CSAKTANSGANVLTF. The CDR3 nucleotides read TGCAGTGCTAAAACGGCTAACTCTGGGGCCAACGTCCTGACTTTC.

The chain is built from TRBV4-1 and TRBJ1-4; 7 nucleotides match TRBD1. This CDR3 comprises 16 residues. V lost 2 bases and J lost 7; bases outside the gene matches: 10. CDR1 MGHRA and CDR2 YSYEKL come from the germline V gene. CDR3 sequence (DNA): TGCGCCAGCAGCCAATACCCCGGGACAGCCTTTGAAAAACTGTTTTTT. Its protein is CASSQYPGTAFEKLFF.

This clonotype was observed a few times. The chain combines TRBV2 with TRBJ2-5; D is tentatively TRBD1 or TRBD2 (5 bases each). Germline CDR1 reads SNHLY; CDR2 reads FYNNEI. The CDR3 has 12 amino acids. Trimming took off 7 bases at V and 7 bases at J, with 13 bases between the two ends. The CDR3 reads CASNGGSGTQYF. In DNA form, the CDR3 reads TGTGCCAGCAATGGGGGATCGGGGACCCAGTACTTC.

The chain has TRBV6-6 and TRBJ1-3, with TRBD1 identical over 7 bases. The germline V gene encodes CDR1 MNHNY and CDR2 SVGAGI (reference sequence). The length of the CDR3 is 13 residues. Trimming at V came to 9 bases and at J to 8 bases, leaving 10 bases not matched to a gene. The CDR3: CASLGQISYTIYF. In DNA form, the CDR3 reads TGTGCCAGTCTGGGACAGATTAGTTACACCATATATTTT.

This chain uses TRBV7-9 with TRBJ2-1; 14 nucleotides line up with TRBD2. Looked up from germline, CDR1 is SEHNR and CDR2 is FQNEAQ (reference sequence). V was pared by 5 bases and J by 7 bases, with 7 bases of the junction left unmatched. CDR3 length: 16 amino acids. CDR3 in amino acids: CASSPRTSGGRNEQFF. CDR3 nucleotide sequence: TGTGCCAGCAGCCCTCGGACTAGCGGGGGGCGGAATGAGCAGTTCTTC.

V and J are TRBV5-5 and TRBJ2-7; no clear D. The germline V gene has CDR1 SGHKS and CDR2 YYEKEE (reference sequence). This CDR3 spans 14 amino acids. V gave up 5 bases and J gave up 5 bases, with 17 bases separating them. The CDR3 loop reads CASRSGLLGDEQYF. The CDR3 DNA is TGTGCCAGCAGGTCGGGCCTTTTGGGTGACGAGCAGTACTTC.

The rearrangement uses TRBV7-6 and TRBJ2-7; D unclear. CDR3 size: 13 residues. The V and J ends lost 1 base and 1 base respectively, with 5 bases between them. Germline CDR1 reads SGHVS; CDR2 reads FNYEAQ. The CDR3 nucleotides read TGTGCCAGCAGCTTAGAGACTTCCTACGAGCAGTACTTC. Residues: CASSLETSYEQYF. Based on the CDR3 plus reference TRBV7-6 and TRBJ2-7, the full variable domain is GAGVSQSPRYKVTKRGQDVALRCDPISGHVSLYWYRQALGQGPEFLTYFNYEAQQDKSGLPNDRFSAERPEGSISTLTIQRTEQRDSAMYRCASSLETSYEQYFGPGTRLTVT.

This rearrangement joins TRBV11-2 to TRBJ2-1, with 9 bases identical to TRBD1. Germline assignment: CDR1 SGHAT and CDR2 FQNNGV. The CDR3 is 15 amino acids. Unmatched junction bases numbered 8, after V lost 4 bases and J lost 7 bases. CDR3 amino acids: CASSSPGQGRNEQFF. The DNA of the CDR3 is TGTGCCAGCAGCTCCCCGGGACAGGGCCGGAATGAGCAGTTCTTC.

CDR3 sequence (DNA): TGCGCCAGCAGCTTGTCGCTGCCTCGAGACGGGATAGCCAAAAACATTCAGTACTTC. Translation: CASSLSLPRDGIAKNIQYF. The chain uses TRBV5-1 and TRBJ2-4, with D possibly matching TRBD2 (5 bases). Trimming left V 1 base short and J 0 bases short, with 20 bases between. Germline values: CDR1 SGHRS, CDR2 YFSETQ. The CDR3 totals 19 residues.

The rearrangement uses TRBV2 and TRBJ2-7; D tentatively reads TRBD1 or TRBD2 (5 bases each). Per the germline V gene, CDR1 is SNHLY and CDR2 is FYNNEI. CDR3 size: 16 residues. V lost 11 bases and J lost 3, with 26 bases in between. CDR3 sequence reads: CARRSPSGQGGYEQYF. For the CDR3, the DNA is TGTGCCCGCCGCTCCCCCTCGGGGCAGGGTGGCTACGAGCAGTACTTC.

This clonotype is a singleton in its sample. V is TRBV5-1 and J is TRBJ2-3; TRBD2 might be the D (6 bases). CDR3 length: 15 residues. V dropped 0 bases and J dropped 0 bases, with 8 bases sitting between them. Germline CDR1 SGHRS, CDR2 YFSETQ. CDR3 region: CASSLGGLSTDTQYF. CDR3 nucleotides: TGCGCCAGCAGCTTGGGGGGACTCAGCACAGATACGCAGTATTTT. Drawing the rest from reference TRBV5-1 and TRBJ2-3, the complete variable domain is KAGVTQTPRYLIKTRGQQVTLSCSPISGHRSVSWYQQTPGQGLQFLFEYFSETQRNKGNFPGRFSGRQFSNSRSEMNVSTLELGDSALYLCASSLGGLSTDTQYFGPGTRLTVL.